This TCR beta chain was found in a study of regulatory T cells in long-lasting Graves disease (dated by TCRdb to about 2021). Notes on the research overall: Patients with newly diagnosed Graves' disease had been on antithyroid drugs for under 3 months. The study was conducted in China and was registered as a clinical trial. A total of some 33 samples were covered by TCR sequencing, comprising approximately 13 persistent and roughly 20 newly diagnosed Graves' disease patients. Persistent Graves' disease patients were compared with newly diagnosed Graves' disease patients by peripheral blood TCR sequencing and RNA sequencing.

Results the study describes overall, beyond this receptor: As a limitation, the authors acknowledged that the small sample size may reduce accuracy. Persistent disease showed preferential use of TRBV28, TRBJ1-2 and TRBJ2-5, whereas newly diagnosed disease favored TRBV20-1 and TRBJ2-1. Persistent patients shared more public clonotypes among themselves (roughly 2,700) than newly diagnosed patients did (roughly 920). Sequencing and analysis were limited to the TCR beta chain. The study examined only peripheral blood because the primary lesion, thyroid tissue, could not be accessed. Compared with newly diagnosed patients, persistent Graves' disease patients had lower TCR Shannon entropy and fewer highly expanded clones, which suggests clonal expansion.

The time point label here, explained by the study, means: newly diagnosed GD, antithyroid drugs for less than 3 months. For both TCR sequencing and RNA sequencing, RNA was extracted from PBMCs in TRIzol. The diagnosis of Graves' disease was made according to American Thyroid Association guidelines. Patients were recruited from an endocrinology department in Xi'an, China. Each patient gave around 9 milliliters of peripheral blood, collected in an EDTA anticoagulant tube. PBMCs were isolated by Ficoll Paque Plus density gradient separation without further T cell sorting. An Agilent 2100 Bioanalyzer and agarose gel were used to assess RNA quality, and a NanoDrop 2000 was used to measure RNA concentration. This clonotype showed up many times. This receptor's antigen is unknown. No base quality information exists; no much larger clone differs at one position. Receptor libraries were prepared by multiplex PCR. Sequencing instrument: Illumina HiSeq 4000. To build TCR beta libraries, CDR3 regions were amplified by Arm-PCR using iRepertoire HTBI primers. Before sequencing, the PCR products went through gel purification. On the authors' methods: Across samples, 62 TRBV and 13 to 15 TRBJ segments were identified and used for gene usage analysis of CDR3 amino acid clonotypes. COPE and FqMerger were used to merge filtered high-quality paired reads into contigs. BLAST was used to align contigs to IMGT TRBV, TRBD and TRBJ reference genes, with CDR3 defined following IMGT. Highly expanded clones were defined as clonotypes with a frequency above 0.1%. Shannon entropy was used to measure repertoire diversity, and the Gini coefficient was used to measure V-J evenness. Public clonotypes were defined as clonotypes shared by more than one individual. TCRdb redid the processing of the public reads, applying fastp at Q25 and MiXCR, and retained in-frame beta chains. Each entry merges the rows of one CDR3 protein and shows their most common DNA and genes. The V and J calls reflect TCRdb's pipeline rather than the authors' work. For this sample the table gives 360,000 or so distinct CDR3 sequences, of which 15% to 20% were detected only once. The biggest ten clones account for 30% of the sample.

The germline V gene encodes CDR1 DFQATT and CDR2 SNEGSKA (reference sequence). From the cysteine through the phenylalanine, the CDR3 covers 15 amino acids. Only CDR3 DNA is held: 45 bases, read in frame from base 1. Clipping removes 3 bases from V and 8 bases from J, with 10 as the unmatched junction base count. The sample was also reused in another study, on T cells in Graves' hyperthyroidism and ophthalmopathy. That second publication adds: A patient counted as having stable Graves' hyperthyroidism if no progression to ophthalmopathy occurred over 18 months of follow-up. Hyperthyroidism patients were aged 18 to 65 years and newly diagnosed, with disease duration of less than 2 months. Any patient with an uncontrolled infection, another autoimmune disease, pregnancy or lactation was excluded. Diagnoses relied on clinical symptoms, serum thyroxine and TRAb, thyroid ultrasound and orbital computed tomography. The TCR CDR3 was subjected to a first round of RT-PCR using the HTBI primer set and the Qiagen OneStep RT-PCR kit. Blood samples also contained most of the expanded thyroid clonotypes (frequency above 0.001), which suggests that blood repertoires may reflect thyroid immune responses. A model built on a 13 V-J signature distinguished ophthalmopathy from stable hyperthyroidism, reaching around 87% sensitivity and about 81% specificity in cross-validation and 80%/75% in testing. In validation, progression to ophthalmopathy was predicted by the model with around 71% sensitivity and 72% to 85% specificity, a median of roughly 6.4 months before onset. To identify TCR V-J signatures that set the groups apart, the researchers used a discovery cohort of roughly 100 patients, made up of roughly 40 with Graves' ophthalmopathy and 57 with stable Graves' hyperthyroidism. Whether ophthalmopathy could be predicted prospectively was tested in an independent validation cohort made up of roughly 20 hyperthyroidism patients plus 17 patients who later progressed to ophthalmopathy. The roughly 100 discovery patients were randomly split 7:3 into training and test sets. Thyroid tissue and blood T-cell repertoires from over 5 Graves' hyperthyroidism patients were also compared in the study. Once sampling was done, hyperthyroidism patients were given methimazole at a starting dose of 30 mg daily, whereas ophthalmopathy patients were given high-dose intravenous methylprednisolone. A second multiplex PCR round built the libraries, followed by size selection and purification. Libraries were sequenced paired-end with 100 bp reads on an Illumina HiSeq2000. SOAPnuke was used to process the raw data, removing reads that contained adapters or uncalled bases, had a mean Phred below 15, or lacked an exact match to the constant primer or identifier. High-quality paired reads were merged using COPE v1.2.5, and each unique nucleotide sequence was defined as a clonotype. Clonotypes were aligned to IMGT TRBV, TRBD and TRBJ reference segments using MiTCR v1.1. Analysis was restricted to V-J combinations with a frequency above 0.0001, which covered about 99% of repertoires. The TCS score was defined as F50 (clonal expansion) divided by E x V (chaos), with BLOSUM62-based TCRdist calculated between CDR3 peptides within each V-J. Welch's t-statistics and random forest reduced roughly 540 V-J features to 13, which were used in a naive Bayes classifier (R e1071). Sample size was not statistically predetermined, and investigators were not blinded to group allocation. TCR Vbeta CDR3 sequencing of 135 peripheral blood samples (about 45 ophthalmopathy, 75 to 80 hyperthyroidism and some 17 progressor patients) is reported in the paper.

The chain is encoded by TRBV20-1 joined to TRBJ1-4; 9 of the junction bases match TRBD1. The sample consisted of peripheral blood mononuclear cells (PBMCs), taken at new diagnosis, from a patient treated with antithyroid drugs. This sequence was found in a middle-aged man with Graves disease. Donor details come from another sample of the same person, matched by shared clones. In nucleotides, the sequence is TGCAGTGCTAGTCCTCCGGGACAGGGACGAGAAAAACTGTTTTTT. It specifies CSASPPGQGREKLFF.